Below, 26 T cell receptor beta chains from the same sample are listed, as sequenced in a study of blood T cell repertoires in COVID-19. Assay used: immunoSEQ multiplex PCR; TCRdb lists only in-frame clones, some missing. The data hold 150,000 to 200,000 clones, with 70% to 90% observed a single time. Sequencing was carried out using peripheral blood. The origin of the receptors is an elderly woman in a cohort sampled during active or convalescent COVID-19.

V gene TRBV5-5 combines with J gene TRBJ2-3, with TRBD2 matching 9 bases. Germline V gene data show CDR1 as SGHKS and CDR2 as YYEKEE (reference sequence). Trimming took 4 bases from V and 8 from J; bases not matched to a gene: 14. There are 16 residues in the CDR3. This chain's CDR3 is CASSRDGGRAPGTQYF. CDR3 nucleotide sequence: TGTGCCAGCAGCCGAGATGGCGGGAGGGCGCCAGGTACGCAGTATTTT. The full variable domain, in which reference TRBV5-5 and TRBJ2-3 provide the parts outside the CDR3, is DAGVTQSPTHLIKTRGQQVTLRCSPISGHKSVSWYQQVLGQGPQFIFQYYEKEERGRGNFPDRFSARQFPNYSSELNVNALLLGDSALYLCASSRDGGRAPGTQYFGPGTRLTVL.

The chain has TRBV5-1 and TRBJ2-2, with 9 bases matching TRBD1. The junction had 9 bases not matched to a gene; V was cut back by 4 bases and J by 2 bases. Germline V gene data show CDR1 as SGHRS and CDR2 as YFSETQ. The CDR3 loop spans 17 amino acids. CDR3 region: CASSLGTGTPNTGELFF. The CDR3 nucleotides read TGCGCCAGCAGCCTAGGGACAGGGACACCTAACACCGGGGAGCTGTTTTTT.

V gene TRBV18 combines with J gene TRBJ2-4; no clear D. This CDR3 is 15 amino acids long. The V end lost 2 bases, the J end lost 0 bases, and 8 bases lay between the germline ends. Germline-derived CDR1 and CDR2 are KGHSH and LQKENI. The CDR3 loop is CASSPSSLAKNIQYF. The CDR3 nucleotides read TGTGCCAGCTCACCATCGAGTCTAGCCAAAAACATTCAGTACTTC.

This chain uses TRBV5-5 with TRBJ2-3; D call uncertain. Trimming took off 0 bases at V and 4 bases at J, with 6 bases between the two ends. Germline V CDR1 and CDR2: SGHKS, YYEKEE (reference sequence). CDR3 length equals 13 residues. As DNA, the CDR3 is TGTGCCAGCAGCTTGGCCCCAGCAGATACGCAGTATTTT. Its translation is CASSLAPADTQYF. Full variable domain (rest looked up from reference TRBV5-5 and TRBJ2-3): DAGVTQSPTHLIKTRGQQVTLRCSPISGHKSVSWYQQVLGQGPQFIFQYYEKEERGRGNFPDRFSARQFPNYSSELNVNALLLGDSALYLCASSLAPADTQYFGPGTRLTVL.

The chain combines TRBV28 with TRBJ1-2; TRBD1 matches at 8 bases. This CDR3 has 14 residues. The ends lost 7 bases at V and 7 bases at J; junction bases unmatched: 11. Germline CDR1 MDHEN, CDR2 SYDVKM. CDR3 protein: CASTPDTGGGGYTF. For the CDR3, the DNA is TGTGCCAGCACCCCAGACACAGGGGGGGGTGGCTACACCTTC.

The chain combines TRBV11-2 with TRBJ2-5, with TRBD2 identical over 13 bases. The CDR3 runs to 18 residues. J lost 2 bases, V lost 1 base, and 7 bases had no gene match. Germline CDR1 is SGHAT and CDR2 is FQNNGV. CDR3 bases: TGTGCCAGCAGCTTAGGCCGACTAGCGGGAGGTTATCAAGAGACCCAGTACTTC. Translated, it gives CASSLGRLAGGYQETQYF.

The chain combines TRBV30 with TRBJ2-7, with unresolved D. Trimming took 6 bases from V and 1 from J, leaving 22 bases between them. This CDR3 region has 16 residues. Germline CDR1 reads GTSNPN; CDR2 reads SVGIG (reference sequence). The CDR3 loop is CACSFLGRVGSYEQYF. In DNA form, the CDR3 reads TGTGCCTGTTCATTTTTAGGTCGGGTAGGATCCTACGAGCAGTACTTC. Combining the CDR3 with reference TRBV30 and TRBJ2-7 gives the whole variable domain SQTIHQWPATLVQPVGSPLSLECTVEGTSNPNLYWYRQAAGRGLQLLFYSVGIGQISSEVPQNLSASRPQDRQFILSSKKLLLSDSGFYLCACSFLGRVGSYEQYFGPGTRLTVT.

The chain uses TRBV19 and TRBJ2-7, with 9 bases lining up with TRBD2. Germline V lookup: CDR1 LNHDA, CDR2 SQIVND (reference sequence). There are 13 residues in the CDR3. The junction had 3 bases not matched to a gene; V was cut back by 5 bases and J by 4 bases. The CDR3 is CASSRGGAYEQYF. CDR3 nucleotides: TGTGCCAGTAGTCGCGGGGGGGCGTACGAGCAGTACTTC.

In this sample, this clone turned up a few times. V usage is TRBV11-2 and J usage is TRBJ2-7, with TRBD2 identical over 13 bases. Trimming at V came to 7 bases and at J to 4 bases, leaving 4 bases not matched to a gene. CDR3 length equals 14 residues. Germline V lookup: CDR1 SGHAT, CDR2 FQNNGV. DNA of the CDR3: TGTGCCAGCAACCGACTAGCGGGGGGTTACGAGCAGTACGTC. This translates into CASNRLAGGYEQYV.

The chain couples TRBV15 to TRBJ2-2, with 7 bases identical to TRBD1. This CDR3 spans 16 amino acids. After removal of 3 bases from V and 2 bases from J, the junction contained 6 bases not matched to a gene. Germline assignment: CDR1 LNHNV and CDR2 YYDKDF (reference sequence). In nucleotides, the CDR3 is TGTGCCACCAGCAGTCGACAGGGTGCAAACACCGGGGAGCTGTTTTTT. Translated: CATSSRQGANTGELFF.

The chain carries TRBV28 and TRBJ1-2; D is unresolved. The CDR3 is made up of 13 amino acids. The V and J ends lost 5 bases and 8 bases respectively, with 15 bases between them. The germline V gene encodes CDR1 MDHEN and CDR2 SYDVKM. This CDR3 reads CASSLWTPPGYTF. The CDR3 coding sequence is TGTGCCAGCAGTCTGTGGACTCCCCCAGGCTACACCTTC.

CDR3 protein: CASSYPQVPVKGAPLHF. The CDR3 bases are TGTGCCAGTAGTTATCCGCAGGTACCCGTCAAAGGTGCACCCCTCCACTTT. This rearrangement joins TRBV19 to TRBJ1-6; D unclear. CDR1 and CDR2 (germline): LNHDA, SQIVND (reference sequence). The CDR3 has 17 residues. Trimming removed 5 bases at V and 11 bases at J, with 25 bases between.

This clone was counted between two and nine times. The chain uses TRBV14 and TRBJ1-6; weak D call: TRBD1 (6 bases). V lost 0 bases, J lost 9 bases, and 12 bases lay in between. Germline lookup yields CDR1 SGHDN and CDR2 FVKESK. The CDR3 is 15 amino acids. The CDR3 bases are TGTGCCAGCAGCCAAGATCTGGGGGCAGCTTCACCCCTCCACTTT. Amino acid sequence: CASSQDLGAASPLHF.

The chain carries TRBV19 and TRBJ2-6; 11 positions agree with TRBD2. CDR1 LNHDA and CDR2 SQIVND come from the germline V gene (reference sequence). V shed 6 bases and J 4 bases; nucleotides not matched to a gene: 5. This CDR3 has 16 residues. CDR3: CASSVAGGPGANVLTF. CDR3 bases: TGTGCCAGTAGCGTAGCGGGAGGGCCCGGGGCCAACGTCCTGACTTTC.

The chain combines TRBV24-1 with TRBJ1-2; D is perhaps TRBD1 (5 bases). The V gene lost 2 bases and the J gene lost 3 bases, with 18 bases spanning the gap. CDR1 and CDR2 from the germline V gene are KGHDR and SFDVKD. This CDR3 has 17 amino acids. The CDR3 region is CATSDWRRGEAHYGYTF. The CDR3 nucleotides read TGTGCCACCAGTGATTGGCGTAGGGGCGAGGCTCACTATGGCTACACCTTC.

The chain is built from TRBV7-9 and TRBJ1-4, with D perhaps matching TRBD1 (5 bases). Germline CDR1 is SEHNR and CDR2 is FQNEAQ (reference sequence). Trimming removed 2 bases from V and 8 bases from J, with 12 bases in between. This CDR3 is 14 amino acids long. The CDR3 protein is CASSLRGAGEKLFF. CDR3 sequence (DNA): TGTGCCAGCAGCTTACGCGGGGCTGGAGAAAAACTGTTTTTT.

This clone showed up just once. This specimen includes other DNA sequences encoding the same CDR3. The chain uses TRBV20-1 and TRBJ1-1, with D hard to call. V gave up 3 bases and J gave up 3 bases, with 5 bases separating them. Germline V gene data show CDR1 as DFQATT and CDR2 as SNEGSKA (reference sequence). The CDR3 length is 11 residues. The CDR3 nucleotides are TGCAGTGCTAGGGGAGACACTGAAGCTTTCTTT. Its protein product is CSARGDTEAFF.

The chain has TRBV6-5 and TRBJ2-1; TRBD2 matches at 11 bases. V lost 6 bases and J lost 6; bases outside the gene matches: 7. The germline CDR1 and CDR2 sequences are MNHEY and SVGAGI. CDR3 size: 15 residues. The DNA for the CDR3 is TGTGCCAGCAGCACCGGGACTAGCGGATCCAATGAGCAGTTCTTC. Residues: CASSTGTSGSNEQFF.

The gene calls are TRBV10-1 and TRBJ2-5, with 10 bases fitting TRBD1. After removal of 2 bases from V and 5 bases from J, the junction contained 2 bases not matched to a gene. Per the germline V gene, CDR1 is WNHNN and CDR2 is SYGVQD (reference sequence). The CDR3 is 14 residues long. CDR3 region: CASSEPGQGETQYF. The CDR3, as DNA: TGCGCCAGCAGTGAGCCGGGACAGGGGGAGACCCAGTACTTC.

This clone was recorded a few times. The rearrangement uses TRBV15 and TRBJ1-2; a weak D match, TRBD1 (6 bases). This CDR3 region has 15 residues. Trimming pared 1 base from V and 3 bases from J, leaving 12 bases between. Per germline, CDR1 LNHNV and CDR2 YYDKDF (reference sequence). This chain's CDR3 is CATSRVPQGDYGYTF. The CDR3 coding sequence is TGTGCCACCAGCAGAGTCCCACAGGGAGACTATGGCTACACCTTC.

This chain joins TRBV10-3 and TRBJ2-7; 8 nucleotides align to TRBD2. This CDR3 contains 14 residues. Germline trimming cut 4 bases from V and 4 bases from J; bases unmatched to any gene: 6. CDR1 and CDR2 from the germline V gene are ENHRY and SYGVKD. The CDR3 region is CAISGGLAGYEQYF. As DNA, the CDR3 is TGTGCCATCAGTGGAGGTCTAGCGGGTTACGAGCAGTACTTC.

V and J are TRBV18 and TRBJ1-2; 7 bases are a match to TRBD1. CDR1 and CDR2 from the germline V gene are KGHSH and LQKENI. CDR3 size: 14 residues. Germline trimming cut 6 bases from V and 8 bases from J; bases unmatched to any gene: 12. The CDR3 here is CASSPPGTAWGYTF. In DNA form, the CDR3 reads TGTGCCAGCTCTCCCCCCGGGACAGCCTGGGGCTACACCTTC.

This chain connects TRBV18 to TRBJ1-3; D is unresolved. The CDR3 length is 14 residues. Per germline, CDR1 KGHSH and CDR2 LQKENI. Trimming removed 1 base from V and 0 bases from J, with 4 bases in between. In nucleotides, the CDR3 is TGTGCCAGCTCACCACGCAGCTCTGGAAACACCATATATTTT. The encoded protein is CASSPRSSGNTIYF.

The chain carries TRBV6-2 or TRBV6-3 and TRBJ1-2, with D possibly matching TRBD1 (5 bases). The CDR3 consists of 13 residues. The V gene lost 6 bases and the J gene lost 4 bases, with 12 bases spanning the gap. Germline V gives CDR1 MNHEY, CDR2 SVGEGT. CDR3 region: CASSMTEFYGYTF. CDR3 bases: TGTGCCAGCAGCATGACAGAGTTCTATGGCTACACCTTC.

The chain employs TRBV2 and TRBJ1-5; 8 bases map to TRBD1. Trimming removed 6 bases from V and 11 bases from J; junction bases left unmatched: 12. The CDR3 loop spans 14 amino acids. Germline-derived CDR1 and CDR2 are SNHLY and FYNNEI. The CDR3 nucleotides are TGTGCCAGCAGGGACAGGGTCCTTGCGCGGGCCCAGCATTTT. Translating gives CASRDRVLARAQHF. Complete variable domain (other parts from reference TRBV2 and TRBJ1-5): EPEVTQTPSHQVTQMGQEVILRCVPISNHLYFYWYRQILGQKVEFLVSFYNNEISEKSEIFDDQFSVERPDGSNFTLKIRSTKLEDSAMYFCASRDRVLARAQHFGDGTRLSIL.

This rearrangement joins TRBV21-1 to TRBJ1-1; the table calls TRBD1, which could not be checked here. TRBV21-1 is noted as a pseudogene. The length of the CDR3 is 16 residues. The chain's CDR3 is CASSTLTGGSDTEAFF. In DNA, the CDR3 is TGTGCCAGCAGCACCTTAACAGGGGGCTCGGACACTGAAGCTTTCTTT.